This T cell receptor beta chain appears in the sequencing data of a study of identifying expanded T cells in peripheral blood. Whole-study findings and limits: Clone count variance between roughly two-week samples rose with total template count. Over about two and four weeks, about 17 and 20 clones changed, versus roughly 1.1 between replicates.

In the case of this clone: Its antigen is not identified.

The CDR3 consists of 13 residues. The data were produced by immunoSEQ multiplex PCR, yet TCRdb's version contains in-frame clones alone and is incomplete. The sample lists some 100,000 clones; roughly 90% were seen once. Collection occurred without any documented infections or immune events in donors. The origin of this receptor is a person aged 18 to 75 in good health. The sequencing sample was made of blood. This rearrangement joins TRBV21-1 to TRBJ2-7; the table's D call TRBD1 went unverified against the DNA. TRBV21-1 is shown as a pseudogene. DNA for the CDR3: TGTGCCAGCACCGACAGGACTTCCTACGAGCAGTACTTC. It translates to CASTDRTSYEQYF.